What follows are 29 T cell receptor beta chains derived from one specimen sequenced in a study of regulatory T cells in long-lasting Graves disease. Described time point: newly diagnosed GD, antithyroid drugs for less than 3 months. The TCR library was prepared using RNA isolated from PBMCs. Investigators prepared the TCR beta libraries by applying iRepertoire HTBI primers and Arm-PCR of CDR3 regions. A single record per CDR3 protein comes from TCRdb applying MiXCR to the multiplex PCR reads. This sample has a few hundred thousand distinct CDR3 sequences; 10% to 15% occur once, and the top ten carry approximately 17%. These same data were also listed under a study on T cells in Graves' hyperthyroidism and ophthalmopathy.

The specimen comprised peripheral blood mononuclear cells (PBMCs), sampled at new diagnosis, from a patient treated with antithyroid drugs. The receptors here all came from a woman aged 18-35 years with Graves disease.

This clonotype was seen ten or more times. This chain links TRBV6-5 with TRBJ2-7; TRBD2 is a possible D gene (5 bases). V was trimmed by 2 bases and J by 0 bases, leaving 14 bases between them. The CDR3 is made up of 16 amino acids. Germline assignment: CDR1 MNHEY and CDR2 SVGAGI. The CDR3 nucleotides read TGTGCCAGCAGTTACGGGGTAGCGTCGAGCTCCTACGAGCAGTACTTC. Its protein is CASSYGVASSSYEQYF.

This clonotype was counted many times. The chain has TRBV7-2 and TRBJ1-1, with no clear D. The CDR3 extends over 12 amino acids. Germline V CDR1 and CDR2: SGHTA, FQGNSA. Deletions cut 3 bases from V and 11 bases from J, with 13 bases between. CDR3 amino acids: CASSFLANSAFF. The CDR3 DNA sequence: TGTGCCAGCAGCTTCCTCGCGAATTCGGCTTTCTTT.

This clonotype has at least ten counts. The chain links TRBV13 to TRBJ2-1, with D possibly being TRBD1 or TRBD2 (5 bases each). Germline-derived CDR1 and CDR2 are PRHDT and FYEKMQ (reference sequence). With 5 bases removed from V and 2 bases from J, the gap between germline ends came to 16 bases. This CDR3 has 16 residues. The CDR3 DNA is TGTGCCAGCAGCCCCACCCGGGGCCTGACCTACAATGAGCAGTTCTTC. It is translated as CASSPTRGLTYNEQFF.

This clonotype was counted between two and nine times. Here the CDR3 reads CASSQDGGGANVLTF. DNA for the CDR3: TGTGCCAGCAGCCAAGATGGGGGTGGGGCCAACGTCCTGACTTTC. This sequence joins TRBV4-2 and TRBJ2-6; perhaps D is TRBD1 or TRBD2 (5 bases each). The V end lost 0 bases, the J end lost 3 bases, and 6 bases lay between the germline ends. The germline gives CDR1 LGHNA, CDR2 YNFKEQ. The CDR3 has 15 amino acids.

This clonotype was counted many times. The chain combines TRBV2 with TRBJ2-3; D unresolved. The germline gives CDR1 SNHLY, CDR2 FYNNEI. Between the trimmed V and J ends, which lost 6 bases and 0 bases, there was a span of 10 bases. This CDR3 spans 14 amino acids. The CDR3 reads CASSAGFSTDTQYF. The CDR3 coding sequence is TGTGCCAGCAGCGCCGGCTTTAGCACAGATACGCAGTATTTT.

This clonotype was seen a few times. The gene calls are TRBV6-1 and TRBJ2-1, with D possibly matching TRBD2 (7 bases). The V and J ends lost 8 bases and 1 base respectively, with 15 bases between them. Germline loops: CDR1 MNHNS, CDR2 SASEGT. There are 15 residues in the CDR3. The CDR3 DNA sequence: TGTGCCAGCGGAATCAGGGGAGGGTCCTACAATGAGCAGTTCTTC. Protein product: CASGIRGGSYNEQFF.

V usage is TRBV7-9 and J usage is TRBJ2-7; D may be TRBD2 (6 bases). The germline V and J ends were trimmed by 1 base and 6 bases, with 13 bases remaining between them. Germline V lookup: CDR1 SEHNR, CDR2 FQNEAQ (reference sequence). The CDR3 runs 14 residues. In nucleotides, the CDR3 is TGTGCCAGCAGCTTAGGTCCGGGAGTGCGCGAGCAGTACGTC. This gives the protein CASSLGPGVREQYV.

This clonotype was detected many times. The chain couples TRBV7-9 to TRBJ2-7; 8 bases align to TRBD1. V gave up 8 bases and J gave up 3 bases; unmatched junction bases: 6. CDR1 is SEHNR and CDR2 is FQNEAQ in the germline V gene (reference sequence). The CDR3 runs 13 residues. CDR3 in amino acids: CASGDTGGYEQYF. The CDR3 DNA follows: TGTGCCAGCGGGGACACAGGGGGCTACGAGCAGTACTTC.

The CDR3 DNA reads TGTGCTAGTGGTTTCCTAGCGGGGGGGCCGAATGAGCAGTTCTTC. As protein: CASGFLAGGPNEQFF. The genes are TRBV12-5 and TRBJ2-1; 12 bases align to TRBD2. This CDR3 is built from 15 residues. The V and J ends lost 3 bases and 7 bases, in that order; junction bases with no gene match: 4. The germline gives CDR1 LGHNT, CDR2 FRNRAP.

J is TRBJ1-2 and V is TRBV10-3; D remains ambiguous. This CDR3 region has 15 residues. V lost 6 bases and J 0 bases, leaving 14 bases between the germline ends. The germline CDR1 and CDR2 sequences are ENHRY and SYGVKD. The CDR3 is CAISPTAAPNYGYTF. CDR3 nucleotides: TGTGCCATCAGCCCCACGGCAGCCCCTAACTATGGCTACACCTTC.

This clonotype occurred many times. The chain has TRBV13 and TRBJ2-7, with 7 bases lining up with TRBD2. Germline V CDR1 and CDR2: PRHDT, FYEKMQ (reference sequence). The CDR3 totals 14 residues. V shed 0 bases and J 3 bases; nucleotides not matched to a gene: 2. The CDR3 is CASSLGRGVYEQYF. CDR3 DNA sequence: TGTGCCAGCAGCTTAGGACGGGGGGTCTACGAGCAGTACTTC.

This clonotype was seen at least ten times. This chain joins TRBV27 and TRBJ2-7; unclear D gene. Per the germline V gene, CDR1 is MNHEY and CDR2 is SMNVEV (reference sequence). There are 16 residues in the CDR3. Deletions cut 6 bases from V and 3 bases from J, with 21 bases between. The CDR3 sequence: CASSKTPVLTYYEQYF. In DNA form, the CDR3 reads TGTGCCAGCAGCAAAACCCCGGTCCTAACCTACTACGAGCAGTACTTC.

This clonotype has a handful of counts. The J gene is TRBJ2-7, the V gene TRBV7-3; maybe TRBD2 (6 bases). Germline lookup yields CDR1 SGHTA and CDR2 FQGTGA. There are 17 residues in the CDR3. The germline V and J ends were trimmed by 2 bases and 6 bases, with 23 bases remaining between them. CDR3 loop: CASSLLTGEERALEQYF. The CDR3 DNA is TGTGCCAGCAGCTTACTTACTGGGGAGGAGCGGGCACTCGAGCAGTACTTC.

Ten or more counts support this clonotype. The genes are TRBV2 and TRBJ2-2; D is possibly TRBD1 (6 bases). V was shortened by 5 bases and J by 4 bases, with 23 bases between the two germline ends. There are 18 residues in the CDR3. Germline V gene lookup returns CDR1 SNHLY and CDR2 FYNNEI. The CDR3 sequence: CASSSKTGDPRGTGELFF. The CDR3 nucleotides read TGTGCCAGCAGTTCCAAGACAGGAGACCCTCGTGGCACCGGGGAGCTGTTTTTT. Using reference TRBV2 and TRBJ2-2 for the parts outside the CDR3, the full variable domain is EPEVTQTPSHQVTQMGQEVILRCVPISNHLYFYWYRQILGQKVEFLVSFYNNEISEKSEIFDDQFSVERPDGSNFTLKIRSTKLEDSAMYFCASSSKTGDPRGTGELFFGEGSRLTVL.

Many counts were recorded for this clonotype. This chain links TRBV27 with TRBJ1-4; D ambiguous. There are 14 residues in the CDR3. Germline assignment: CDR1 MNHEY and CDR2 SMNVEV (reference sequence). The V end lost 0 bases, the J end lost 2 bases, and 4 bases lay between the germline ends. The CDR3 sequence: CASSLSRTNEKLFF. CDR3 bases: TGTGCCAGCAGTTTATCAAGGACTAATGAAAAACTGTTTTTT.

This clonotype was seen more than once but under ten times. V is TRBV7-8 and J is TRBJ2-1, with 12 bases that match TRBD1. The CDR3 runs 17 residues. CDR1 and CDR2 (germline): SGHVS, FQNEAQ. Losses at the gene ends were 5 bases for V and 8 bases for J; bases not matched to a gene: 13. CDR3 sequence: CASSPFPGQGAIDEQFF. CDR3 coding DNA: TGTGCCAGCAGCCCCTTTCCGGGACAGGGGGCCATTGATGAGCAGTTCTTC.

Worth noting for this clonotype: This may be a read error, as it is one base from a much larger clone. The chain combines TRBV5-1 with TRBJ2-5, with D possibly TRBD1 on 6 matching bases. The CDR3 totals 14 residues. The V gene lost 4 bases and the J gene lost 1 base, with 11 bases spanning the gap. Germline-derived CDR1 and CDR2 are SGHRS and YFSETQ. The DNA of the CDR3 is TGCGCCAGCAGCATCCGGGACACCCAAGAGACCCAGTACTTC. Protein: CASSIRDTQETQYF.

The genes are TRBV11-3 and TRBJ1-5, with D unclear. This CDR3 is 13 amino acids long. Germline CDR1 SGHNT, CDR2 YENEEA. V was shortened by 4 bases and J by 4 bases, with 8 bases between the two germline ends. Here the CDR3 reads CASSSMENQPQHF. DNA of the CDR3: TGTGCCAGCAGCTCCATGGAGAATCAGCCCCAGCATTTT. Full variable domain (rest looked up from reference TRBV11-3 and TRBJ1-5): EAGVVQSPRYKIIEKKQPVAFWCNPISGHNTLYWYLQNLGQGPELLIRYENEEAVDDSQLPKDRFSAERLKGVDSTLKIQPAELGDSAVYLCASSSMENQPQHFGDGTRLSIL.

This clonotype was seen ten or more times. The rearrangement joins TRBV30 to TRBJ2-3; D gene uncertain. V was pared by 2 bases and J by 6 bases, with 6 bases between. Looked up from germline, CDR1 is GTSNPN and CDR2 is SVGIG (reference sequence). This CDR3 is 11 amino acids long. The CDR3 DNA reads TGTGCCTGGAGTAGGCGGGATACGCAGTATTTT. Residues: CAWSRRDTQYF.

The chain uses TRBV4-3 and TRBJ1-2; D remains ambiguous. The V gene's germline CDR1 is LGHNA and CDR2 YSLEER. V lost 0 bases to trimming and J lost 2 bases, with 13 bases between them. The CDR3 totals 16 residues. The CDR3 bases are TGCGCCAGCAGCCAAGATCTATTGGCAGTCAACTATGGCTACACCTTC. Its translation is CASSQDLLAVNYGYTF.

This clonotype was counted many times. J is TRBJ1-2 and V is TRBV7-9; the D is unclear. Trimming removed 3 bases from V and 3 bases from J, with 8 bases in between. The germline CDR1 and CDR2 sequences are SEHNR and FQNEAQ (reference sequence). The CDR3 spans 13 residues. This CDR3 is CASSLSPDYGYTF. CDR3 DNA: TGTGCCAGCAGCTTGTCCCCAGACTATGGCTACACCTTC.

This clonotype was found a few times. This chain connects TRBV4-3 to TRBJ1-5; D is undetermined. CDR3 length equals 15 residues. Germline lookup yields CDR1 LGHNA and CDR2 YSLEER. V was trimmed by 0 bases and J by 4 bases, leaving 10 bases between them. The CDR3 nucleotides read TGCGCCAGCAGCCAAGAGTTGGGCAGAAATCAGCCCCAGCATTTT. Amino acid sequence: CASSQELGRNQPQHF.

This clonotype was seen repeatedly, ten times or more. The chain has TRBV18 and TRBJ2-1, with no clear D. The V gene lost 0 bases and the J gene lost 10 bases, with 13 bases spanning the gap. Germline V gene sequence: CDR1 KGHSH, CDR2 LQKENI. CDR3 size: 14 residues. CDR3 DNA: TGTGCCAGCTCACCACCTTCTATGAGACGGGAGCAGTTCTTC. Its translation: CASSPPSMRREQFF.

This clonotype was found many times. This chain joins TRBV28 and TRBJ1-2; D is perhaps TRBD1 (5 bases). This CDR3 is 13 amino acids long. Between the trimmed V and J ends, which lost 6 bases and 8 bases, there was a span of 16 bases. CDR1 is MDHEN and CDR2 is SYDVKM in the germline V gene. The CDR3 sequence is CASSLRDFRGYTF. As DNA, the CDR3 is TGTGCCAGCAGCCTCAGGGATTTTCGCGGCTACACCTTC.

This clonotype was observed a handful of times. The chain joins TRBV6-9 to TRBJ1-4; no clear D. From germline, CDR1 is MNHGY and CDR2 SVAAGI. Trimming removed 3 bases from V and 5 bases from J, with 13 bases in between. CDR3 size: 15 residues. The CDR3 DNA is TGTGCCAGCAGTTACGTCGGGGAGCGGAATGAAAAACTGTTTTTT. This gives the protein CASSYVGERNEKLFF.

Notes on this clonotype: A read error likely explains this, since a far larger clone differs by one base. CDR3 sequence reads: CASSPLGGRGVEDYGYTF. CDR3 DNA: TGTGCCAGCAGCCCTCTCGGCGGGAGGGGGGTAGAGGACTATGGCTACACCTTC. J is TRBJ1-2 and V is TRBV7-3; D perhaps matches TRBD1 (6 bases). V was shortened by 5 bases and J by 3 bases, with 25 bases between the two germline ends. Germline CDR1 reads SGHTA; CDR2 reads FQGTGA. The CDR3 contains 18 residues.

The genes are TRBV28 and TRBJ2-1; possibly TRBD1 for D (5 bases). Germline assignment: CDR1 MDHEN and CDR2 SYDVKM. V dropped 3 bases and J dropped 5 bases, with 17 bases sitting between them. CDR3 size: 16 residues. DNA for the CDR3: TGTGCCAGCAGTTTTCCCGACAGCATGATCCACAATGAGCAGTTCTTC. It translates to CASSFPDSMIHNEQFF.

This clonotype was recorded many times. The V and J genes are TRBV12-5 and TRBJ2-1; TRBD2 might be the D (6 bases). Between the trimmed V and J ends, which lost 7 bases and 8 bases, there was a span of 18 bases. The CDR3 totals 14 residues. CDR1 is LGHNT, CDR2 FRNRAP, per germline. The CDR3 region is CASEMEGQVDEQFF. Written as DNA, the CDR3 is TGTGCTAGTGAAATGGAGGGCCAGGTGGATGAGCAGTTCTTC.

This clonotype was seen at least ten times. The rearrangement joins TRBV18 to TRBJ2-7; a weak D match, TRBD1 (5 bases). Germline V gene sequence: CDR1 KGHSH, CDR2 LQKENI. This CDR3 is built from 12 residues. With 2 bases removed from V and 5 bases from J, the gap between germline ends came to 7 bases. The CDR3 sequence: CASSPRGNEQYF. The CDR3 region has the DNA TGTGCCAGCTCACCAAGGGGTAACGAGCAGTACTTC.